The 16 T cell receptor beta chains presented below share a single source sample, sequenced in a study of blood T cell repertoires in COVID-19. Assay: immunoSEQ multiplex PCR; the TCRdb copy retains only in-frame clones and omits some. The profile shows 70,000 or so clones, about 82% of them singletons. The specimen sequenced was peripheral blood. All receptors come from a human donor in a cohort sampled during active COVID-19.

This clone was picked up one time. The rearrangement uses TRBV6-5 and TRBJ2-7; TRBD1 matches at 9 bases. Germline V gives CDR1 MNHEY, CDR2 SVGAGI. The CDR3 is 14 amino acids. V trimming: 5 bases; J trimming: 4 bases; junction bases outside the gene matches: 6. The CDR3 DNA reads TGTGCCAGCAGTATGACAGGGGGTCGGTACGAGCAGTACTTC. It yields the protein CASSMTGGRYEQYF.

The chain has TRBV24-1 and TRBJ2-7, with unresolved D. Trimming took 2 bases from V and 1 from J, leaving 8 bases between them. Germline CDR1 KGHDR, CDR2 SFDVKD. There are 14 residues in the CDR3. Written as DNA, the CDR3 is TGTGCCACCAGTGATTCTCTCAGATCCTACGAGCAGTACTTC. Translating gives CATSDSLRSYEQYF.

This clone appeared a few times. This chain uses TRBV11-3 with TRBJ2-7; the D is unclear. The CDR3 spans 14 residues. The germline V gene has CDR1 SGHNT and CDR2 YENEEA. Trimming pared 1 base from V and 6 bases from J, leaving 13 bases between. For the CDR3, the DNA is TGTGCCAGCAGCTTAGCGCGAGAGTCCACCGAGCAGTACTTC. This encodes CASSLARESTEQYF.

This rearrangement joins TRBV2 to TRBJ2-7; 7 bases match TRBD2. V lost 6 bases to trimming and J lost 4 bases; unmatched junction nucleotides: 0. Per the germline V gene, CDR1 is SNHLY and CDR2 is FYNNEI. The CDR3 is made up of 11 amino acids. The CDR3 coding sequence is TGTGCCAGCAGAGCGGGGTACGAGCAGTACTTC. This encodes CASRAGYEQYF.

The V gene is TRBV5-4, the J gene TRBJ1-1; tentative D call: TRBD1 (6 bases). Germline-derived CDR1 and CDR2 are SGHNT and YYREEE (reference sequence). The CDR3 covers 14 residues. V lost 4 bases, J lost 0 bases, and 10 bases lay in between. The CDR3 sequence is CASSSRDMNTEAFF. Here the CDR3 DNA reads TGTGCCAGCAGCAGCCGGGACATGAACACTGAAGCTTTCTTT.

This clone was picked up a small number of times. The V call is TRBV11-3, the J call TRBJ1-5; TRBD1 aligns across 7 bases. The V and J ends lost 1 base and 0 bases, in that order; junction bases with no gene match: 0. There are 15 residues in the CDR3. The V gene's germline CDR1 is SGHNT and CDR2 YENEEA. The CDR3 sequence: CASSLGDSSNQPQHF. The DNA of the CDR3 is TGTGCCAGCAGCTTAGGGGACAGTAGCAATCAGCCCCAGCATTTT.

The chain combines TRBV4-3 with TRBJ2-7; TRBD2 aligns across 7 bases. CDR3 length: 15 residues. Germline V lookup: CDR1 LGHNA, CDR2 YSLEER. V was clipped by 0 bases and J by 3 bases; unmatched bases: 5. CDR3 residues: CASSQDSGYSYEQYF. DNA for the CDR3: TGCGCCAGCAGCCAAGATAGCGGGTATAGCTACGAGCAGTACTTC.

The V and J genes are TRBV7-3 and TRBJ2-3, with a weak D call TRBD2 (5 bases). Germline values: CDR1 SGHTA, CDR2 FQGTGA. Between the trimmed V and J ends, which lost 5 bases and 3 bases, there was a span of 15 bases. This CDR3 has 15 amino acids. DNA of the CDR3: TGTGCCAGCAGCCCCCTCGCGGGTCCGACAGATACGCAGTATTTT. Protein: CASSPLAGPTDTQYF.

The chain links TRBV9 to TRBJ1-1, with 8 nucleotides matching TRBD1. Germline V gives CDR1 SGDLS, CDR2 YYNGEE. The length of the CDR3 is 15 residues. With V trimmed by 4 bases and J by 1 base, 6 bases remained unmatched. The DNA for the CDR3 is TGTGCCAGCAGCTCTACCGGGACAGGGAACACTGAAGCTTTCTTT. This gives the protein CASSSTGTGNTEAFF.

This sequence joins TRBV19 and TRBJ1-4; TRBD1 is a possible D gene (6 bases). The length of the CDR3 is 16 residues. Germline loops: CDR1 LNHDA, CDR2 SQIVND (reference sequence). V lost 8 bases and J 2 bases, leaving 18 bases between the germline ends. The CDR3 here is CASGSWGGITNEKLFF. The CDR3 region has the DNA TGTGCCAGTGGATCCTGGGGGGGCATCACTAATGAAAAACTGTTTTTT.

The chain is built from TRBV28 and TRBJ2-7; D is ambiguous. Trimming left V 6 bases short and J 2 bases short, with 14 bases between. The CDR3 has 14 residues. Looked up from germline, CDR1 is MDHEN and CDR2 is SYDVKM. CDR3 bases: TGTGCCAGCAGGCAGACGACTGGAGCCTACGAGCAGTACTTC. It is translated as CASRQTTGAYEQYF.

The CDR3 nucleotides read TGTGCCAGCAGGAAGGGGACTAGCGCGAACACAGATACGCAGTATTTT. The encoded protein is CASRKGTSANTDTQYF. The chain is built from TRBV2 and TRBJ2-3; 10 bases match TRBD2. The CDR3 loop spans 16 amino acids. Per germline, CDR1 SNHLY and CDR2 FYNNEI. V lost 6 bases to trimming and J lost 2 bases; unmatched junction nucleotides: 8.

This chain joins TRBV7-9 and TRBJ2-7; D is uncertain. Germline lookup yields CDR1 SEHNR and CDR2 FQNEAQ (reference sequence). The CDR3 spans 15 residues. V lost 7 bases to trimming and J lost 2 bases, with 18 bases between them. The CDR3 reads CASILGDPLTYEQYF. In nucleotides, the CDR3 is TGTGCCAGCATCCTAGGAGATCCTTTAACCTACGAGCAGTACTTC.

The CDR3 DNA reads TGCGCCAGCAGCCAAGATCTGAGGCATTCGAACACTGAAGCTTTCTTT. Translating it yields CASSQDLRHSNTEAFF. The chain carries TRBV4-1 and TRBJ1-1; D is ambiguous. The germline gives CDR1 MGHRA, CDR2 YSYEKL. The CDR3 contains 16 residues. V was shortened by 0 bases and J by 1 base, with 12 bases between the two germline ends.

The table lists this clone with a few counts. The chain uses TRBV4-1 and TRBJ2-1, with 7 positions matching TRBD2. V shed 2 bases, J shed 5 bases, and the junction held 6 bases outside the gene matches. This CDR3 is built from 15 residues. Germline V gene lookup returns CDR1 MGHRA and CDR2 YSYEKL. CDR3 DNA sequence: TGCGCCAGCAGCCAAAGAGCGGGATTGAACAATGAGCAGTTCTTC. Its translation is CASSQRAGLNNEQFF.

The chain couples TRBV4-3 to TRBJ1-2, with D maybe TRBD1 (5 bases). CDR3 length: 14 residues. The germline V gene has CDR1 LGHNA and CDR2 YSLEER. Trimming cost V 0 bases and J 8 bases, with 13 bases left between them. CDR3 amino acids: CASSQDRGAGGYTF. The CDR3 DNA reads as TGCGCCAGCAGCCAAGATCGGGGCGCGGGGGGCTACACCTTC.